What follows are 4 T cell receptor beta chains derived from one specimen sequenced in a study of Ad26.COV2.S vaccination and SARS-CoV-2 variants. Treatment indicated: some 19 received Ad26.COV2.S at low or high dose, single or two shots; a few received placebo; per-sample allocation not given. Repertoires come from day 63 after the first vaccine or placebo injection. Assay used: immunoSEQ multiplex PCR; TCRdb lists only in-frame clones, some missing. The data contain fewer than 600,000 clones, 89% of them singletons. Material: peripheral blood, obtained in a trial of Ad26.COV2.S vaccine versus placebo. The receptors here all came from a person aged 18-65 years who received the Ad26.COV2.S COVID-19 vaccine or a placebo.

CDR3: CASSLYRTKETQYF. The CDR3 DNA reads TGTGCCAGCAGCTTGTATAGGACTAAAGAGACCCAGTACTTC. The chain carries TRBV5-8 and TRBJ2-5, with a tentative D call TRBD2 (6 bases). The CDR3 consists of 14 residues. Trimming took off 1 base at V and 3 bases at J, with 10 bases between the two ends. Looked up from germline, CDR1 is SGHTS and CDR2 is YDEGEE.

V gene TRBV7-9 combines with J gene TRBJ1-1, with D perhaps matching TRBD1 (5 bases). V lost 3 bases and J lost 6, with 17 bases in between. There are 15 residues in the CDR3. Germline CDR1 reads SEHNR; CDR2 reads FQNEAQ (reference sequence). In DNA form, the CDR3 reads TGTGCCAGCAGCTTTTATTCGAGGGGTTCTGCTGAAGCTTTCTTT. It codes for CASSFYSRGSAEAFF.

Only one count was recorded for this clone. The chain is built from TRBV5-4 and TRBJ1-1; D remains ambiguous. V gave up 4 bases and J gave up 4 bases, with 17 bases separating them. The CDR3 spans 15 residues. Per germline, CDR1 SGHNT and CDR2 YYREEE (reference sequence). The CDR3 sequence is CASSLAGSLSTEAFF. The CDR3 coding sequence is TGTGCCAGCAGCCTAGCGGGGAGCCTGAGCACTGAAGCTTTCTTT. The full variable domain, completed using reference TRBV5-4 and TRBJ1-1, is ETGVTQSPTHLIKTRGQQVTLRCSSQSGHNTVSWYQQALGQGPQFIFQYYREEENGRGNFPPRFSGLQFPNYSSELNVNALELDDSALYLCASSLAGSLSTEAFFGQGTRLTVV.

The chain combines TRBV25-1 with TRBJ1-1; 8 nucleotides align to TRBD1. V shed 5 bases and J 1 base; nucleotides not matched to a gene: 3. CDR1 and CDR2 from the germline V gene are MGHDK and SYGVNS. The CDR3 loop spans 14 amino acids. CDR3 amino acids: CASSKGQGNTEAFF. The CDR3 region has the DNA TGTGCCAGCAGTAAAGGACAGGGGAACACTGAAGCTTTCTTT.